The sequence of this T cell receptor (beta chain) was determined in a study of T cells in Graves' hyperthyroidism and ophthalmopathy. Regarding the study as a whole: A 13 V-J signature model discriminated ophthalmopathy versus stable hyperthyroidism.

Researchers took RNA transcripts and amplified the TCR beta CDR3 regions from them. With the HTBI primer set, the TCR CDR3 went through a first round of RT-PCR. From the multiplex PCR reads, TCRdb called clonotypes with MiXCR, one entry per CDR3 protein. The data hold about 560,000 distinct CDR3 sequences, with about a sixth observed a single time. For this clonotype: The antigen is not known.

The germline gives CDR1 SGHDN, CDR2 FVKESK. The CDR3 spans 11 residues. Trimming cost V 1 base and J 8 bases, with 5 bases left between them. The hyperthyroidism patients had all been newly diagnosed, and their disease duration was under 2 months. Their ages ranged from 18 to 65 years. Exclusion followed for patients with uncontrolled infection, other autoimmune disease, pregnancy or lactation. Used for diagnoses were clinical symptoms, serum thyroxine and TRAb, thyroid ultrasound and orbital computed tomography. The origin of this receptor is a woman aged 18-35 years with Graves' hyperthyroidism. Sample: blood. This chain links TRBV14 with TRBJ1-1; D remains unclear. This CDR3 reads CASSQGEEAFF. The CDR3 DNA sequence: TGTGCCAGCAGCCAAGGAGAGGAAGCTTTCTTT.